The clone carrying this TCR beta chain occurred once. Its specificity is not known. The sample belongs to a study of OX40 agonist ivuxolimab in advanced cancers. Findings of the study overall: Average numbers of expanded clones were greater in CD8+ T cells than in CD4+.

Method: immunoSEQ multiplex PCR; TCRdb's copy keeps in-frame clones and lacks some. The sample shows some 46,000 clones, roughly three quarters of them seen only once. V gave up 3 bases and J gave up 1 base, with 12 bases separating them. Germline CDR1 KGHSH, CDR2 LQKENI. The CDR3 contains 15 residues. The source material was CD4+ or CD8+ T cells sorted from blood, sampled in a trial of the OX40 agonist ivuxolimab. This receptor was obtained from an adult with an advanced solid tumor such as melanoma, head and neck, liver or kidney cancer. V is TRBV18 and J is TRBJ1-1; TRBD1 might be the D (6 bases). The CDR3 bases are TGTGCCAGCTCACCGGTCAGGGGTGCGAACACTGAAGCTTTCTTT. Translated: CASSPVRGANTEAFF.